This T cell receptor beta chain stems from a study of cytomegalovirus exposure and HLA in healthy donors. Study-level information: A data release that came early held approximately 92 million unique TCRs from HLA-typed donors.

Findings of the study overall: In vitro, three CMV-associated chains proved specific for CMV antigens.

The CDR3 consists of 15 residues. V gave up 2 bases and J gave up 4 bases, with 12 bases separating them. Germline CDR1 reads KGHSH; CDR2 reads LQKENI. On this clone itself: The antigen remains undetermined.

The primer mix had 60 Vbeta and 13 Jbeta primers. Data came from immunoSEQ multiplex PCR; TCRdb stores just in-frame clones and leaves some out. This table has fewer than 250,000 clones, about 82% appearing once. Nominal health characterized the donors when sampled, though unrecorded immune exposures were likely. Sequencing was carried out using PBMCs. The sequence came from a man between 25 and 39 years old in good health and CMV-seronegative. The J gene is TRBJ1-3, the V gene TRBV18; TRBD1 is a possible D gene (6 bases). The CDR3 sequence: CASSPRGGDGNTIYF. CDR3 in DNA: TGTGCCAGCTCACCAAGGGGGGGAGACGGAAACACCATATATTTT. The variable domain in full, completed from reference TRBV18 and TRBJ1-3, reads NAGVMQNPRHLVRRRGQEARLRCSPMKGHSHVYWYRQLPEEGLKFMVYLQKENIIDESGMPKERFSAEFPKEGPSILRIQQVVRGDSAAYFCASSPRGGDGNTIYFGEGSWLTVV.